This T cell receptor beta chain is drawn from a study of yellow fever vaccine responses in identical twins. Study-wide results and limits: Twins' T cell vaccine responses reportedly looked partly convergent, partly personalized.

The CDR3 is 17 amino acids. The J segment lost 5 bases and the V segment lost 5 bases, leaving 10 bases of the junction unmatched. The germline V gene has CDR1 SGHAT and CDR2 FQDESV (reference sequence). TCRdb analysed the RT-PCR reads with MiXCR anew, one entry per CDR3 protein. This table has about 4,700 distinct CDR3 sequences, roughly 89% appearing once. On this clonotype itself: Its antigen is still unknown.

The chain has TRBV11-1 and TRBJ2-1; 12 positions agree with TRBD2. The sequence derives from a woman younger than 35 who received the yellow fever vaccine. The source was T cells from blood (PBMCs), unsorted or a sorted subset (not recorded which), collected before or after yellow fever vaccination (not recorded which). The CDR3 here is CASSPVTSGRSHNEQFF. CDR3 sequence (DNA): TGTGCCAGCAGCCCCGTGACTAGCGGGAGATCCCACAATGAGCAGTTCTTC.